This TCR beta chain was recovered during a study of CD8+CD57+ T cells in acquired aplastic anemia. In the study overall: Average DNA yield from sorted CD4+ and CD8+ cells was about 2.9 ug.

Using genomic DNA as the template, TCR beta VDJ and CDR3 profiling was carried out. TCRdb passed the reads through MiXCR, listing each CDR3 protein once. The sample gives 200,000 to 300,000 distinct CDR3 sequences, approximately 79% of which show up once; roughly two fifths is in the top ten. Trimming removed 0 bases at V and 9 bases at J, with 17 bases between. Germline V gene lookup returns CDR1 SGHTA and CDR2 FQGNSA. This CDR3 contains 15 residues. The authors sequenced patients whose flow cytometry had shown CD8+CD57+ cell expansion. Patients were untreated when blood was sampled. Study outcomes and limitations: Under 35 was the count of CD8+ CDR3 sequences that patients shared with controls.

Concerning this clonotype itself: The target antigen is unknown.

The V gene is TRBV7-2, the J gene TRBJ1-1; no clear D. This receptor was taken from a human donor with aplastic anemia. Sequences were obtained from sorted CD4+, CD8+, or CD8+CD57+ T cells (not recorded which) from PBMCs. DNA of the CDR3: TGTGCCAGCAGCTTAGCTCGAAGACCGAACACGCAAGCTTTCTTT. It encodes CASSLARRPNTQAFF.